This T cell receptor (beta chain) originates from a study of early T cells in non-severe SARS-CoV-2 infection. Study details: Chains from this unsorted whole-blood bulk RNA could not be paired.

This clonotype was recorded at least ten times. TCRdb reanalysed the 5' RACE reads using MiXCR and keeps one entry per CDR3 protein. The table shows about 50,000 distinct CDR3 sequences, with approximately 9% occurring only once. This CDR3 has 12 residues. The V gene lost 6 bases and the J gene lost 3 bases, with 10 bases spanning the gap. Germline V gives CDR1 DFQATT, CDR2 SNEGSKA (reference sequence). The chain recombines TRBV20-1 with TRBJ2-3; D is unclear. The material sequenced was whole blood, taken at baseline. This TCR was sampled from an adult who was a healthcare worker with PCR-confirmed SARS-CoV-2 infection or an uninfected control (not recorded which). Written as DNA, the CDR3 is TGCAGTGCCACCAAGTTGACAGATACGCAGTATTTT. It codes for CSATKLTDTQYF.